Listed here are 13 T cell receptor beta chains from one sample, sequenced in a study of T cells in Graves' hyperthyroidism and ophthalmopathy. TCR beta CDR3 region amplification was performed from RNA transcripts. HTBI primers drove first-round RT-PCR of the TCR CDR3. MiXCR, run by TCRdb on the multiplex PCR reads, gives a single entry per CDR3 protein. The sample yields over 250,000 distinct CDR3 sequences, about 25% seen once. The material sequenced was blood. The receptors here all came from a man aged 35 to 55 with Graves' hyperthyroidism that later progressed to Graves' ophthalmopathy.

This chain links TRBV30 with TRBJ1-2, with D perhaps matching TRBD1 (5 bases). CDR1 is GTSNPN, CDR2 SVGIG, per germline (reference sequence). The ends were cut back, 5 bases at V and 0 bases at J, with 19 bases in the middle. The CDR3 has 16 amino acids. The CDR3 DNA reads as TGTGCCTGGTCCCATCGCCTCTTGACAGCTAACTATGGCTACACCTTC. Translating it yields CAWSHRLLTANYGYTF.

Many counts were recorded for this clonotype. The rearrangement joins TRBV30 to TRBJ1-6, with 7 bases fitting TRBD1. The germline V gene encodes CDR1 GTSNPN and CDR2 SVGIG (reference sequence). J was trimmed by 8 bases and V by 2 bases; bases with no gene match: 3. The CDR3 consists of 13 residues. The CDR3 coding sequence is TGTGCCTGGAGTCGGCAGGGGGATTCACCCCTCCACTTT. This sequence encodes CAWSRQGDSPLHF.

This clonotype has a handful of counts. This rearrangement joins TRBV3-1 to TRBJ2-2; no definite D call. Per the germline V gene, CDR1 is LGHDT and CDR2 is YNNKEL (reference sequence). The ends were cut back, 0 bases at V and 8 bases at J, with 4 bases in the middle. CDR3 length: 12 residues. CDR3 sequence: CASSQERGELFF. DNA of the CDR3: TGTGCCAGCAGCCAAGAGCGTGGGGAGCTGTTTTTT.

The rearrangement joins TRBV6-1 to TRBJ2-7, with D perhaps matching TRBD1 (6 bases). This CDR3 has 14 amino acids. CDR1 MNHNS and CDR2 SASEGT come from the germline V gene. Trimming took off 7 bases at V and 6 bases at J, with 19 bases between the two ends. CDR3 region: CASTDQTGISEQYF. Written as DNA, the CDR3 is TGTGCCAGCACCGACCAGACAGGAATAAGCGAGCAGTACTTC.

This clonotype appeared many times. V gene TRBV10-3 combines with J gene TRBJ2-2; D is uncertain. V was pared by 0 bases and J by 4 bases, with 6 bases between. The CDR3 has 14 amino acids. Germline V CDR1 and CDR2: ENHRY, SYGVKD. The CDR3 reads CAISESTVTGELFF. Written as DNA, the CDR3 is TGTGCCATCAGTGAGTCCACGGTCACCGGGGAGCTGTTTTTT.

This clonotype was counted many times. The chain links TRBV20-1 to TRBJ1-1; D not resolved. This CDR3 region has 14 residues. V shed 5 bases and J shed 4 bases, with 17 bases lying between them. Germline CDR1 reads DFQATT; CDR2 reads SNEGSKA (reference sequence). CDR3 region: CSAPDLTEGTEAFF. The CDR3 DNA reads TGCAGTGCTCCCGACCTGACGGAAGGCACTGAAGCTTTCTTT.

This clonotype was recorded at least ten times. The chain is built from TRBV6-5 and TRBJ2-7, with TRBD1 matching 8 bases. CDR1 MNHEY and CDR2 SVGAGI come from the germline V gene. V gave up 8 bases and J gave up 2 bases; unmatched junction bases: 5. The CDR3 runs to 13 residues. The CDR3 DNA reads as TGTGCCAGCCGGACAGGGACCACCTACGAGCAGTACTTC. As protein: CASRTGTTYEQYF.

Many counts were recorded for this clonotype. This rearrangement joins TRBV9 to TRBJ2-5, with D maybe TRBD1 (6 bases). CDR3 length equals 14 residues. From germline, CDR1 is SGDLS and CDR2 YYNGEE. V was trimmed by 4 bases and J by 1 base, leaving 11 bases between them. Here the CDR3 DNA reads TGTGCCAGCAGCATCGGACAGCCCCAAGAGACCCAGTACTTC. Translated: CASSIGQPQETQYF.

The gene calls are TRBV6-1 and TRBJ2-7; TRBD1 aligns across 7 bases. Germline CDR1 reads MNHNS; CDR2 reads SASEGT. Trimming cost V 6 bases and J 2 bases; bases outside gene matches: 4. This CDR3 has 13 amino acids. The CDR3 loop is CASRPGTAYEQYF. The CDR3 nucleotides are TGTGCCAGCAGACCTGGGACAGCCTACGAGCAGTACTTC.

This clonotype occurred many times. The CDR3 loop reads CSASEGAYTEAFF. The CDR3 DNA reads as TGCAGTGCTAGCGAGGGGGCGTACACTGAAGCTTTCTTT. The chain employs TRBV20-1 and TRBJ1-1, with 7 bases lining up with TRBD1. Trimming at V came to 3 bases and at J to 3 bases, leaving 4 bases not matched to a gene. The V gene's germline CDR1 is DFQATT and CDR2 SNEGSKA (reference sequence). The CDR3 has 13 amino acids.

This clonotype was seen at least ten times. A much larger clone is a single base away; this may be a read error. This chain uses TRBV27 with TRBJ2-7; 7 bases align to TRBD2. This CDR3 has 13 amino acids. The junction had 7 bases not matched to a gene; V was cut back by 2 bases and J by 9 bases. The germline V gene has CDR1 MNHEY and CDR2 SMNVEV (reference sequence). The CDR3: CASSLQESGGQYF. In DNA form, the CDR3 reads TGTGCCAGCAGTTTACAGGAATCGGGGGGGCAGTACTTC.

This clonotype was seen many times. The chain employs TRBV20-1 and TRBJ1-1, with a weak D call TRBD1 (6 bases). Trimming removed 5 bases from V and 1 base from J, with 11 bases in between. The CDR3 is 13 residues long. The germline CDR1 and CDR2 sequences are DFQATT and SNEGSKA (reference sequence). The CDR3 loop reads CSAGDNSNTEAFF. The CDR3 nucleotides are TGCAGTGCTGGGGACAATTCGAACACTGAAGCTTTCTTT.

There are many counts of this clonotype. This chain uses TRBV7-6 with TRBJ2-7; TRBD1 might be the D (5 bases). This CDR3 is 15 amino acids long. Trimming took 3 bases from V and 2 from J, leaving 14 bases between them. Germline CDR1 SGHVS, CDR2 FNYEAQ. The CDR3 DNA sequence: TGTGCCAGCAGCTTTGGGGAAGCAGGGCCCTACGAGCAGTACTTC. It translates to CASSFGEAGPYEQYF.